This T cell receptor (beta chain) was recorded in a study of memory CD4+ T cells and cytomegalovirus serostatus. Study background: Of the healthy Belgian adults, several were CMV seropositive and 20 to 25 seronegative. Findings and limits, study-wide: The CMV-associated TCR signature appears largely within the CD4+ memory repertoire.

In the authors' methods: Out-of-frame sequences were removed, leaving 2 million or so distinct TCRbeta sequences. Only in-frame clones appear in the TCRdb table, and some are missing; sequencing was by immunoSEQ multiplex PCR. The D gene and trimming were derived from the DNA, and the V and J assignments and clone size from that table. The table lists some 54,000 clones, 80% to 85% of them singletons. The sort gate was single viable CD3+CD4+CD8-CD45RO+ cells for memory CD4+ T cells. CMV serostatus came from serum IgG against pp150, pp28, p38, p52. This clone was seen once. What it recognizes is unknown. The CDR3 totals 17 residues. V gave up 0 bases and J gave up 0 bases, with 11 bases separating them. The V gene's germline CDR1 is MGHRA and CDR2 YSYEKL.

The source is an adult in good health and CMV-seropositive. The sequencing sample was made of memory CD4+ T cells from blood. The chain is built from TRBV4-1 and TRBJ2-2; D uncertain. The CDR3 here is CASSQDSQLTNTGELFF. The CDR3 DNA reads as TGCGCCAGCAGCCAAGATAGCCAGCTAACGAACACCGGGGAGCTGTTTTTT.